The 31 T cell receptor beta chains presented below share a single source sample, sequenced in a study of glioma-infiltrating T cells. Amplification of TCR alpha and beta CDR3 regions from RNA used iRepertoire nested multiplex PCR. TCRdb passed the multiplex PCR reads through MiXCR, listing each CDR3 protein once. The profile covers approximately 400,000 distinct CDR3 sequences, with roughly two fifths appearing a single time and 9.5% to 15% taken by the ten largest. Material for sequencing was glioma tissue, nonneoplastic brain tissue, or PBMCs (not recorded which). These receptor sequences come from a human donor with low-grade glioma or glioblastoma, undergoing nonglioma brain surgery, or in good health (not recorded which).

The chain uses TRBV4-1 and TRBJ2-3; 8 positions match TRBD2. The V gene's germline CDR1 is MGHRA and CDR2 YSYEKL. With 0 bases clipped from V and 1 base from J, the junction kept 9 bases outside the gene matches. This CDR3 is 18 amino acids long. The CDR3 sequence is CASSQDASGRVGTDTQYF. DNA of the CDR3: TGCGCCAGCAGCCAAGATGCCAGCGGGAGAGTAGGCACAGATACGCAGTATTTT.

This clonotype was seen ten or more times. The J gene is TRBJ1-2, the V gene TRBV4-3, with 7 bases identical to TRBD1. Germline CDR1 is LGHNA and CDR2 is YSLEER. This CDR3 has 15 residues. V dropped 1 base and J dropped 8; count of bases not matched to a gene: 10. CDR3 nucleotide sequence: TGCGCCAGCAGCCAAGCTAACACAGGGGTGGAAGGCTACACCTTC. As protein: CASSQANTGVEGYTF.

This chain connects TRBV7-2 to TRBJ2-7; D is perhaps TRBD2 (6 bases). This CDR3 region has 15 residues. V was shortened by 4 bases and J by 2 bases, with 15 bases between the two germline ends. Germline V lookup: CDR1 SGHTA, CDR2 FQGNSA. CDR3 in amino acids: CASSSRDSVAYEQYF. The CDR3 bases are TGTGCCAGCAGCTCCCGGGACTCCGTGGCCTACGAGCAGTACTTC.

This clonotype was counted a few times. The rearrangement links TRBV28 to TRBJ2-5; 10 positions agree with TRBD2. The length of the CDR3 is 16 residues. Per germline, CDR1 MDHEN and CDR2 SYDVKM. Trimming at V came to 3 bases and at J to 0 bases, leaving 4 bases not matched to a gene. The DNA for the CDR3 is TGTGCCAGCAGTTTGGAACTAGCGGGGAACCAAGAGACCCAGTACTTC. It yields the protein CASSLELAGNQETQYF.

V and J are TRBV20-1 and TRBJ2-7; D not resolved. Germline V gives CDR1 DFQATT, CDR2 SNEGSKA (reference sequence). The CDR3 is 13 amino acids. The V end lost 0 bases, the J end lost 3 bases, and 9 bases lay between the germline ends. CDR3 nucleotides: TGCAGTGCTAGAGAGTACGATTACTACGAGCAGTACTTC. Protein: CSAREYDYYEQYF.

The rearrangement uses TRBV28 and TRBJ1-3, with D unresolved. There are 15 residues in the CDR3. V was cut by 2 bases and J by 0 bases, with 8 bases left in between. From germline, CDR1 is MDHEN and CDR2 SYDVKM. The CDR3 DNA reads TGTGCCAGCAGTTTAGGAGTTTCCTCTGGAAACACCATATATTTT. Its protein product is CASSLGVSSGNTIYF.

The CDR3 DNA reads as TGTGCCAGCAGGGATTACACAGGGCAGAGGAGCACTGAAGCTTTCTTT. The encoded protein is CASRDYTGQRSTEAFF. V is TRBV28 and J is TRBJ1-1; TRBD1 is a possible D gene (6 bases). V gave up 6 bases and J gave up 4 bases, with 21 bases separating them. CDR3 length: 16 amino acids. Germline values: CDR1 MDHEN, CDR2 SYDVKM.

This clonotype was counted at least ten times. The chain is built from TRBV27 and TRBJ2-1, with D maybe TRBD2 (5 bases). The CDR3 is made up of 18 amino acids. Trimming removed 4 bases at V and 2 bases at J, with 21 bases between. Germline V gene lookup returns CDR1 MNHEY and CDR2 SMNVEV (reference sequence). CDR3 residues: CASSSIGFGGLTYNEQFF. CDR3 DNA: TGTGCCAGCAGTTCCATTGGTTTCGGCGGGCTTACCTACAATGAGCAGTTCTTC.

This clonotype turned up a few times. The rearrangement uses TRBV28 and TRBJ2-1; 9 bases agree with TRBD1. The CDR3 has 15 residues. Germline V gene lookup returns CDR1 MDHEN and CDR2 SYDVKM. The ends lost 4 bases at V and 15 bases at J; junction bases unmatched: 16. The CDR3 coding sequence is TGTGCCAGCAGTTCGGAAACAACCGGGACAGGGTATGTGTTCTTC. This codes for CASSSETTGTGYVFF.

The chain joins TRBV4-1 to TRBJ2-1; 7 bases match TRBD1. In germline, CDR1 is MGHRA, CDR2 YSYEKL. The CDR3 is 13 residues long. The V and J ends lost 0 bases and 12 bases, in that order; junction bases with no gene match: 5. As DNA, the CDR3 is TGCGCCAGCAGCCAAGATCAGGGGGTACCGCAGTTCTTC. This gives the protein CASSQDQGVPQFF.

The rearrangement links TRBV4-3 to TRBJ1-2; a possible D gene is TRBD1 (6 bases). This CDR3 has 17 amino acids. Trimming took 1 base from V and 5 from J, leaving 20 bases between them. Germline V CDR1 and CDR2: LGHNA, YSLEER. The CDR3 region has the DNA TGCGCCAGCAGCCAAGTAGTCCGGGCAGGGGAGGATTATGGCTACACCTTC. Amino acid sequence: CASSQVVRAGEDYGYTF.

With regard to this clonotype: A much larger clonotype is one base distant, so this may be a read error. This chain links TRBV20-1 with TRBJ2-5, with 7 bases fitting TRBD2. CDR1 DFQATT and CDR2 SNEGSKA come from the germline V gene (reference sequence). The CDR3 is made up of 13 amino acids. V was clipped by 1 base and J by 6 bases; unmatched bases: 5. CDR3: CSARGEGPQTQYF. CDR3 bases: TGCAGTGCTAGAGGGGAGGGCCCACAGACCCAGTACTTC.

The chain recombines TRBV2 with TRBJ2-1; possibly TRBD2 for D (5 bases). CDR3 length: 14 residues. V lost 2 bases, J lost 6 bases, and 11 bases lay in between. The V gene's germline CDR1 is SNHLY and CDR2 FYNNEI. Here the CDR3 reads CASSESVGANEQFF. The CDR3 DNA sequence: TGTGCCAGCAGTGAATCGGTGGGAGCCAATGAGCAGTTCTTC.

V and J are TRBV15 and TRBJ2-7; a possible D gene is TRBD2 (5 bases). CDR1 is LNHNV and CDR2 is YYDKDF in the germline V gene (reference sequence). Trimming stripped 0 bases from V and 2 bases from J, with 11 bases between. The CDR3 extends over 15 amino acids. The CDR3 sequence is CATSREQTGTYEQYF. CDR3 nucleotide sequence: TGTGCCACCAGCAGAGAACAAACGGGAACCTACGAGCAGTACTTC.

A few counts support this clonotype. V and J are TRBV4-3 and TRBJ1-4; 7 bases match TRBD1. The CDR3 loop spans 19 amino acids. V lost 2 bases, J lost 0 bases, and 12 bases stayed unmatched. Per germline, CDR1 LGHNA and CDR2 YSLEER. The CDR3 spells CASSQRTGTARATNEKLFF. The CDR3 DNA reads as TGCGCCAGCAGCCAAAGAACCGGGACAGCCAGAGCAACTAATGAAAAACTGTTTTTT.

This sequence joins TRBV5-4 and TRBJ2-3; tentative D call: TRBD2 (5 bases). CDR3 length: 13 residues. Trimming removed 7 bases at V and 2 bases at J, with 11 bases between. The V gene's germline CDR1 is SGHNT and CDR2 YYREEE (reference sequence). The chain's CDR3 is CASARTVTDTQYF. The CDR3 coding sequence is TGTGCCAGCGCTCGGACTGTCACAGATACGCAGTATTTT.

The chain carries TRBV20-1 and TRBJ1-5; D gene ambiguous. Germline V gives CDR1 DFQATT, CDR2 SNEGSKA (reference sequence). The CDR3 contains 15 residues. The V and J ends lost 1 base and 2 bases respectively, with 12 bases between them. CDR3 residues: CSARGVVFGNQPQHF. In DNA form, the CDR3 reads TGCAGTGCTAGAGGGGTCGTGTTTGGCAATCAGCCCCAGCATTTT.

This clonotype was recorded many times. The chain is built from TRBV28 and TRBJ1-1; TRBD1 is a possible D gene (6 bases). The length of the CDR3 is 14 residues. Germline V gene lookup returns CDR1 MDHEN and CDR2 SYDVKM. Trimming removed 6 bases from V and 3 bases from J, with 14 bases in between. CDR3 residues: CASSFGGRDTEAFF. DNA of the CDR3: TGTGCCAGCAGCTTCGGGGGCAGGGACACTGAAGCTTTCTTT.

This clonotype was seen repeatedly, ten times or more. This chain links TRBV25-1 with TRBJ2-7, with D perhaps TRBD1 (5 bases). The CDR3 is made up of 14 amino acids. CDR1 MGHDK and CDR2 SYGVNS come from the germline V gene. V shed 5 bases and J shed 3 bases, with 14 bases lying between them. Here the CDR3 DNA reads TGTGCCAGCAGTCGACGGCAGGGTAGCTACGAGCAGTACTTC. It codes for CASSRRQGSYEQYF.

This clonotype was seen a handful of times. The genes are TRBV7-3 and TRBJ2-1; D gene unclear. V dropped 1 base and J dropped 0 bases, with 7 bases sitting between them. In germline, CDR1 is SGHTA, CDR2 FQGTGA. The CDR3 contains 15 residues. The CDR3 protein is CASSLRPNSYNEQFF. CDR3 nucleotides: TGTGCCAGCAGCTTAAGACCAAACTCCTACAATGAGCAGTTCTTC.

This clonotype was counted a few times. The CDR3 sequence is CASSPWAGSTEAFF. CDR3 in DNA: TGTGCCAGTAGTCCCTGGGCCGGGAGCACTGAAGCTTTCTTT. The chain has TRBV19 and TRBJ1-1; D not certain. This CDR3 spans 14 amino acids. V lost 5 bases and J 4 bases, leaving 14 bases between the germline ends. CDR1 is LNHDA and CDR2 is SQIVND in the germline V gene (reference sequence).

J is TRBJ1-1 and V is TRBV7-9, with 7 bases aligning to TRBD1. This CDR3 comprises 13 residues. The ends lost 3 bases at V and 7 bases at J; junction bases unmatched: 5. Germline V CDR1 and CDR2: SEHNR, FQNEAQ (reference sequence). The CDR3 region has the DNA TGTGCCAGCAGCTTGGGGGACAGATATGAAGCTTTCTTT. Residues: CASSLGDRYEAFF.

The V call is TRBV29-1, the J call TRBJ2-7; 13 positions match TRBD2. The length of the CDR3 is 14 residues. Germline-derived CDR1 and CDR2 are SQVTM and ANQGSEA. J gave up 2 bases and V 6 bases, and 4 bases lay outside the gene matches. In DNA form, the CDR3 reads TGCAGCGTAGTACTAGCGGGAGGGGCCTACGAGCAGTACTTC. This codes for CSVVLAGGAYEQYF.

On this clonotype: Its ends do not fully match the called genes, so a read error is possible. The rearrangement uses TRBV28 and TRBJ2-5; a possible D gene is TRBD1 (5 bases). The CDR3 runs to 14 residues. Germline-derived CDR1 and CDR2 are MDHEN and SYDVKM. The CDR3 region is CASSFGAKDNEQYF. The CDR3 nucleotides are TGCGCCAGCAGTTTCGGTGCGAAGGACAATGAGCAGTACTTC.

In regard to this clonotype: This may stem from a read error, because a much larger clone lies one nucleotide away. The chain links TRBV28 to TRBJ1-2, with a possible D match to TRBD1 (5 bases). The CDR3 runs 17 residues. V lost 5 bases and J lost 1, with 20 bases in between. Germline CDR1 MDHEN, CDR2 SYDVKM. DNA of the CDR3: TGTGCCAGCAGTCCGACGGTGGGAAGGGACGGTAACTATGGCTACACCTTC. Translated: CASSPTVGRDGNYGYTF.

The chain uses TRBV20-1 and TRBJ2-7; 8 nucleotides agree with TRBD1. The CDR3 loop spans 14 amino acids. The V and J ends lost 2 bases and 5 bases, in that order; junction bases with no gene match: 8. Germline CDR1 and CDR2: DFQATT and SNEGSKA (reference sequence). The CDR3 DNA is TGCAGTGCTAGACCCCCAGGGGGCGGGGACGAGCAGTACTTC. It specifies CSARPPGGGDEQYF.

The V gene is TRBV10-3, the J gene TRBJ2-2; 9 bases are a match to TRBD1. CDR1 and CDR2 from the germline V gene are ENHRY and SYGVKD. Trimming cost V 3 bases and J 1 base; bases outside gene matches: 3. The CDR3 covers 16 residues. CDR3 bases: TGTGCCATCAGTGACCCGGGACAGGGGAACACCGGGGAGCTGTTTTTT. The encoded protein is CAISDPGQGNTGELFF.

This chain links TRBV19 with TRBJ2-3; D is unresolved. The CDR3 spans 13 residues. Trimming pared 2 bases from V and 0 bases from J, leaving 3 bases between. The germline V gene has CDR1 LNHDA and CDR2 SQIVND (reference sequence). The CDR3 DNA reads as TGTGCCAGTAGTATATGGAGCACAGATACGCAGTATTTT. Protein sequence: CASSIWSTDTQYF.

The table lists this clonotype with many counts. The chain couples TRBV10-3 to TRBJ1-5; TRBD1 matches 9 bases. The V and J ends lost 3 bases and 4 bases, in that order; junction bases with no gene match: 13. The CDR3 runs to 18 residues. Germline CDR1 is ENHRY and CDR2 is SYGVKD. Here the CDR3 DNA reads TGTGCCATCAGTGACTACGACCTGGGACAGGGTCGTAATCAGCCCCAGCATTTT. Translation: CAISDYDLGQGRNQPQHF.

This clonotype was observed at least ten times. V gene TRBV6-2 or TRBV6-3 combines with J gene TRBJ2-1, with D possibly being TRBD2 (5 bases). The CDR3 covers 15 residues. V lost 2 bases to trimming and J lost 1 base, with 9 bases between them. Per the germline V gene, CDR1 is MNHEY and CDR2 is SVGEGT. This CDR3 is CASSYSRLSYNEQFF. Here the CDR3 DNA reads TGTGCCAGCAGTTACAGTCGACTATCCTACAATGAGCAGTTCTTC.

This clonotype was seen only a few times. The CDR3 nucleotides read TGTGCCAGCTCACGCGGGACAGGGGACACTGAAGCTTTCTTT. Translating it yields CASSRGTGDTEAFF. The chain carries TRBV18 and TRBJ1-1; 10 nucleotides line up with TRBD1. The CDR3 spans 14 residues. The V segment lost 4 bases and the J segment 3 bases; nucleotides outside the gene matches: 2. From germline, CDR1 is KGHSH and CDR2 LQKENI.